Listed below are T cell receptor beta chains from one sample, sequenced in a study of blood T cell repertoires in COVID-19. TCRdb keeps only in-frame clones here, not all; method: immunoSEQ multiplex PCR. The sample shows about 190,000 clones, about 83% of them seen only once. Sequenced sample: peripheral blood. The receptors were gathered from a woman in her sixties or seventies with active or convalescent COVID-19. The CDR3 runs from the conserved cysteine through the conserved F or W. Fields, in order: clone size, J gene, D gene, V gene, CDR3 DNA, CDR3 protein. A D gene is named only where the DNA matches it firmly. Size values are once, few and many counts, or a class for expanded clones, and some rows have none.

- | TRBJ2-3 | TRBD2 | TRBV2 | TGTGCCAGCTACCCCCACTCCAGGCGGGAGAAGACAGATACGCAGTATTTT | CASYPHSRREKTDTQYF
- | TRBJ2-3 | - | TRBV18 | TGTGCCAGCTCAAGCGGACCCCTGAAAGATACGCAGTATTTT | CASSSGPLKDTQYF
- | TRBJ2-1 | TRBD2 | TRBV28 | TGTGCCACCAACGTAGCGGGAGGGCATTACAATGAGCAGTTCTTC | CATNVAGGHYNEQFF
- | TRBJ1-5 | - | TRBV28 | TGTGCCAGCAGTTTAGCGGGGGTCCAGCCCCAGCATTTT | CASSLAGVQPQHF
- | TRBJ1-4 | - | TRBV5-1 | TGCGCCAGCAGCCGGGCGGGGGAGTACGAAAAACTGTTTTTT | CASSRAGEYEKLFF
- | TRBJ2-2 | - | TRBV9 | TGTGCCAGCAGCTCAGCCTCCGGGACGAACACCGGGGAGCTGTTTTTT | CASSSASGTNTGELFF
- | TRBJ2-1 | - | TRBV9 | TGTGCCAGCAGCGGAACCCTCCAGCGGAGCTCCTACAATGAGCAGTTCTTC | CASSGTLQRSSYNEQFF
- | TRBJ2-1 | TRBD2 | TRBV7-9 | TGTGCCAGCAGCTCTAGCGGGGCGGGTGTTGAGCAGTTCTTC | CASSSSGAGVEQFF
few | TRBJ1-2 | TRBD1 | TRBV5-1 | TGCGCCAGCAGCTTGGCCGGGACAGGGGGCGGGAGTAACTATGGCTACACCTTC | CASSLAGTGGGSNYGYTF
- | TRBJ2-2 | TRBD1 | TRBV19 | TGTGCCAGTAGTATGTCCGGGACAGTTAACACCGGGGAGCTGTTTTTT | CASSMSGTVNTGELFF
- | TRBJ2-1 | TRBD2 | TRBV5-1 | TGCGCCAGCAGCCCCCCTCTAGCGGGGACCTACAATGAGCAGTTCTTC | CASSPPLAGTYNEQFF
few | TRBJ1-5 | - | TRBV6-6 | TGTGCCAGCAGTCTGAAGGTGGCAACCCTCGGGGGGCCGAATCAGCCCCAGCATTTT | CASSLKVATLGGPNQPQHF
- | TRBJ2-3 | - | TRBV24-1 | TGTGCCACCAATAGGGGAACAGATACGCAGTATTTT | CATNRGTDTQYF
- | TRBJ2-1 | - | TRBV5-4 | TGTGCCAGCAGCTTAGAGTGGTTTAGCTCCTACAATGAGCAGTTCTTC | CASSLEWFSSYNEQFF
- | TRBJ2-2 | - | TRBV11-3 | TGTGCCAGCAGCTTATTCCCAGACACCGGGGAGCTGTTTTTT | CASSLFPDTGELFF
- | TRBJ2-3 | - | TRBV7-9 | TGTGCCAGCACTCCGACACCAAGCACAGATACGCAGTATTTT | CASTPTPSTDTQYF
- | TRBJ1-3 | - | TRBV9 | TGTGCCAGCAGCGTAGTTGAGGGTTCTGGAAACACCATATATTTT | CASSVVEGSGNTIYF
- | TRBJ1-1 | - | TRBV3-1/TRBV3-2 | TGTGCCAGCAGCCAAGCTGGGCGTGAAGCTTTCTTT | CASSQAGREAFF
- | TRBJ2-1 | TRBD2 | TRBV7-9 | TGTGCCAGCAGCTTCAATAGCGGGGGCTCATACAATGAGCAGTTCTTC | CASSFNSGGSYNEQFF
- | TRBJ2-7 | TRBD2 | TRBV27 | TGTGCCAGCAAGGGCCCCGTGACTAGCGGGAGACGGGGGTACGAGCAGTACTTC | CASKGPVTSGRRGYEQYF
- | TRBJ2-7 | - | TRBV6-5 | TGTGCCAGCAGCCCCCCATCCTACGAGCAGTACTTC | CASSPPSYEQYF
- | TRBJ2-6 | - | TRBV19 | TGTGCCAGTAGACTCGGTGGTGCTGGGGCCAACGTCCTGACTTTC | CASRLGGAGANVLTF
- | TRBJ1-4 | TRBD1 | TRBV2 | TGTGCCAGCAAGGACAGGGGGACTTACGATGAAAAACTGTTTTTT | CASKDRGTYDEKLFF